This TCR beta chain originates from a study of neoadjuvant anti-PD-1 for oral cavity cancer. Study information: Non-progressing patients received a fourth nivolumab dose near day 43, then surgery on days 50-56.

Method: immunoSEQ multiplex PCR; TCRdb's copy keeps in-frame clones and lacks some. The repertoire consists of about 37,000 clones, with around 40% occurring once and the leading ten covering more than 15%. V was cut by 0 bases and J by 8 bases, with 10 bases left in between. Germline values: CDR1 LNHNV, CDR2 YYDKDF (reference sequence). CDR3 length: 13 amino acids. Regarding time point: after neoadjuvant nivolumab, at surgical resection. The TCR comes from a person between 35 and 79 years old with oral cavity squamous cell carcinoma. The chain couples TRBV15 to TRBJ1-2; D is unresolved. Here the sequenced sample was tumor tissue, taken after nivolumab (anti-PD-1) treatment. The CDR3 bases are TGTGCCACCAGCAGAGAGGGTGGTGCGGGCTACACCTTC. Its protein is CATSREGGAGYTF.